The 3 T cell receptor beta chains reported below all come from one sample, sequenced in a study of cytomegalovirus exposure and HLA in healthy donors. The PCR employed 60 Vbeta primers together with 13 Jbeta primers. The assay was immunoSEQ multiplex PCR, and TCRdb's table has in-frame clones only and misses some. The sample includes around 100,000 clones, about 66% seen only once; the top ten take 2.1%. The sequenced sample consisted of PBMCs. The source of these receptors is a man younger than 40 in good health and CMV-seronegative.

The chain uses TRBV7-8 and TRBJ1-5; 10 bases fit TRBD1. The V segment lost 5 bases and the J segment 2 bases; nucleotides outside the gene matches: 6. CDR1 SGHVS and CDR2 FQNEAQ come from the germline V gene. The CDR3 consists of 16 residues. In nucleotides, the CDR3 is TGTGCCAGCAGCCATGCCGGGACAGGGGGCAATCAGCCCCAGCATTTT. It translates to CASSHAGTGGNQPQHF.

This chain connects TRBV7-2 to TRBJ2-2; D might be TRBD2 (7 bases). V lost 6 bases, J lost 6 bases, and 17 bases lay in between. Germline assignment: CDR1 SGHTA and CDR2 FQGNSA. CDR3 length equals 15 residues. Here the CDR3 DNA reads TGTGCCAGCAGGTGGGGAGGGGGGACCTCCGGGGAGCTGTTTTTT. It specifies CASRWGGGTSGELFF.

CDR3 sequence (DNA): TGTGCCAGCAGTGTGCAGGGGGCTAGTCAGCCCCAGCATTTT. It codes for CASSVQGASQPQHF. V and J are TRBV27 and TRBJ1-5; 8 positions match TRBD1. This CDR3 spans 14 amino acids. CDR1 is MNHEY, CDR2 SMNVEV, per germline (reference sequence). Unmatched junction bases numbered 6, after V lost 5 bases and J lost 6 bases.